A selection of T cell receptor beta chains follows, all from one sample in a study of PD-1 blockade in classical Hodgkin lymphoma. Repertoires were generated with immunoSEQ multiplex PCR, while TCRdb's copy carries only in-frame clones and drops some. The data hold 50,000 to 65,000 clones, with roughly 91% observed a single time. Here the sequenced sample was peripheral blood mononuclear cells (PBMCs), taken before the second cycle of nivolumab. The receptors shown here come from a human donor with classical Hodgkin lymphoma. CDR3s leave out the opening cysteine and the closing phenylalanine or tryptophan.

j_call,v_call,cdr3_aa
TRBJ2-5,TRBV6-5,ASSTQRENQETQY
TRBJ2-1,TRBV4-1,ASGGSYNEQF
TRBJ1-1,TRBV6-6,ASSFQSDTEAF
TRBJ2-3,TRBV5-1,ASSLGQGVDTQY
TRBJ2-1,TRBV5-8,ASSTRGVGYNEQF
TRBJ2-5,TRBV5-1,ASSLGLTGDETQY
TRBJ1-3,TRBV4-1,ASSQDQGRGNTIY
TRBJ2-7,TRBV5-1,ASSLEGSSYEQY
TRBJ1-1,TRBV30,ASTTGANTEAF
TRBJ1-5,TRBV4-1,ASSPSGLSNQPQH
TRBJ2-7,TRBV14,ASSPFTPTGTYEQY
TRBJ1-2,TRBV5-1,ASSSGITITNYGYT
TRBJ2-7,TRBV5-1,ASSRMGEPYEQY
TRBJ1-1,TRBV18,ASSLNLNTEAF
TRBJ2-4,TRBV5-1,ASSLGQGGIQY
TRBJ2-2,TRBV5-1,ASSLGQGMGTGELF
TRBJ2-7,TRBV6-5,ASRTGNSYEQY
TRBJ2-4,TRBV29-1,SVGSRGEGIQY
TRBJ2-7,TRBV4-1,ASSQDLALAGGLSYEQY